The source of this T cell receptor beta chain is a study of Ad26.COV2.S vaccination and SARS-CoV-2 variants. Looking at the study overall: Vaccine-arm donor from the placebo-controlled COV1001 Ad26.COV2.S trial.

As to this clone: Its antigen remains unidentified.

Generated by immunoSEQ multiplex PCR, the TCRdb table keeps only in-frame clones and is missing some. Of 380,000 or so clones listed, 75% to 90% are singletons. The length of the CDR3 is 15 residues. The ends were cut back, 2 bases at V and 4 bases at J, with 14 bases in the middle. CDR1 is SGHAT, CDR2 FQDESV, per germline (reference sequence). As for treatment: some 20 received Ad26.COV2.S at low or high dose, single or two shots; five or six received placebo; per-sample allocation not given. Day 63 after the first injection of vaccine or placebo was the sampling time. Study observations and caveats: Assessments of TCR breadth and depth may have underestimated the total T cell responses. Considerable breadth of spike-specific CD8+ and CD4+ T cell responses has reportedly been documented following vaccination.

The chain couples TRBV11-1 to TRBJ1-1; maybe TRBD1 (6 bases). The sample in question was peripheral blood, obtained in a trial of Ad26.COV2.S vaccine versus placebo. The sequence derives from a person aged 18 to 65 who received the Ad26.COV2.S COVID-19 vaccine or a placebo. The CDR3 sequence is CASSLHGGLGTEAFF. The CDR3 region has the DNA TGTGCCAGCAGCTTACACGGGGGGCTCGGCACTGAAGCTTTCTTT.